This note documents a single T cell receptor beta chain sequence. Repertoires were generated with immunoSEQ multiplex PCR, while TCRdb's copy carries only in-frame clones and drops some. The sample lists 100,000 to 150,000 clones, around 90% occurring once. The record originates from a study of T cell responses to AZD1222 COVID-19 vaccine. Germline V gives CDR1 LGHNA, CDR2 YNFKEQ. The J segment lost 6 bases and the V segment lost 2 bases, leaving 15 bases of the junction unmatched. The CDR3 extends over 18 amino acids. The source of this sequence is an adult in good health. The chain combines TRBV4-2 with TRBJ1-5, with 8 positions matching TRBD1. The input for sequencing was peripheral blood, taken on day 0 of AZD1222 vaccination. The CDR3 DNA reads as TGTGCCAGCAGCCAACATGGGGCAGGGGGCGCCGGCGGTCAGCCCCAGCATTTT. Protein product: CASSQHGAGGAGGQPQHF.